These 18 T cell receptor beta chains share one sample of origin, sequenced in a study of cytomegalovirus exposure and HLA in healthy donors. PCR involved 60 Vbeta and 13 Jbeta primers. TCRdb's table, derived via immunoSEQ multiplex PCR, lists solely in-frame clones and lacks some. This table has 200,000 to 250,000 clones, approximately 80% appearing once. Specimen: PBMCs. The receptors were gathered from a man over 45 in good health and CMV-seronegative.

The chain employs TRBV7-2 and TRBJ1-1; D possibly corresponds to TRBD1 (5 bases). Germline CDR1 SGHTA, CDR2 FQGNSA. The V and J ends lost 5 bases and 1 base respectively, with 11 bases between them. This CDR3 spans 14 amino acids. Here the CDR3 DNA reads TGTGCCAGCAGCCCCAGGGCGAGGAACACTGAAGCTTTCTTT. Its protein is CASSPRARNTEAFF.

The chain combines TRBV5-6 with TRBJ2-3, with 7 bases fitting TRBD2. V dropped 3 bases and J dropped 3; count of bases not matched to a gene: 10. Germline CDR1 and CDR2: SGHDT and YYEEEE. The CDR3 is 16 amino acids. The CDR3 sequence is CASSSTSGGRTDTQYF. In DNA form, the CDR3 reads TGTGCCAGCAGCTCCACCTCTGGCGGGAGAACAGATACGCAGTATTTT.

This clone was observed a handful of times. The CDR3 spells CSARDSHRAFF. The CDR3 coding sequence is TGCAGTGCTAGAGATTCCCACAGAGCTTTCTTT. The chain couples TRBV20-1 to TRBJ1-1; D is unclear. V gave up 0 bases and J gave up 10 bases, with 9 bases separating them. The CDR3 length is 11 residues. CDR1 and CDR2 from the germline V gene are DFQATT and SNEGSKA (reference sequence).

The chain uses TRBV19 and TRBJ1-2; D might be TRBD1 (6 bases). Germline V gene data show CDR1 as LNHDA and CDR2 as SQIVND (reference sequence). The CDR3 is 15 residues long. V was cut by 8 bases and J by 4 bases, with 20 bases left in between. CDR3 residues: CASRGESTGIYGYTF. DNA for the CDR3: TGTGCCAGTCGGGGGGAATCTACAGGGATCTATGGCTACACCTTC.

This clone came up a few times. This rearrangement joins TRBV4-2 to TRBJ2-7, with D possibly being TRBD2 (6 bases). This CDR3 region has 15 residues. CDR1 is LGHNA, CDR2 YNFKEQ, per germline. Trimming took off 0 bases at V and 4 bases at J, with 13 bases between the two ends. Here the CDR3 DNA reads TGTGCCAGCAGCCAAGAAGGAGGGTTGGGGTACGAGCAGTACTTC. The encoded protein is CASSQEGGLGYEQYF.

This clone was counted a single time. The V call is TRBV27, the J call TRBJ2-1; TRBD2 matches at 8 bases. V shed 5 bases, J shed 2 bases, and the junction held 11 bases outside the gene matches. The germline CDR1 and CDR2 sequences are MNHEY and SMNVEV (reference sequence). There are 17 residues in the CDR3. The CDR3 is CASSPPLGREAYNEQFF. CDR3 sequence (DNA): TGTGCCAGCAGTCCCCCTCTTGGGCGGGAGGCCTACAATGAGCAGTTCTTC.

This chain joins TRBV6-6 and TRBJ2-7, with 7 positions matching TRBD2. This CDR3 is built from 15 residues. V lost 4 bases to trimming and J lost 0 bases; unmatched junction nucleotides: 6. Germline CDR1 MNHNY, CDR2 SVGAGI (reference sequence). DNA for the CDR3: TGTGCCAGCAGTTCCCTAGCGGAGAGCTCCTACGAGCAGTACTTC. Translating gives CASSSLAESSYEQYF.

V and J are TRBV6-6 and TRBJ1-5; perhaps TRBD1 as D (6 bases). The CDR3 is 14 amino acids. Germline values: CDR1 MNHNY, CDR2 SVGAGI (reference sequence). V lost 6 bases to trimming and J lost 0 bases, with 9 bases between them. CDR3 region: CASRLDSSNQPQHF. CDR3 nucleotide sequence: TGTGCCAGCAGATTGGACAGTAGCAATCAGCCCCAGCATTTT.

The chain recombines TRBV7-9 with TRBJ1-1; TRBD1 might be the D (6 bases). V was cut by 6 bases and J by 2 bases, with 19 bases left in between. Germline values: CDR1 SEHNR, CDR2 FQNEAQ (reference sequence). The CDR3 sequence is 16 residues long. Here the CDR3 DNA reads TGTGCCAGCAGTACTATCCCACAGGGTGACAACACTGAAGCTTTCTTT. The encoded protein is CASSTIPQGDNTEAFF.

The table lists this clone with a few counts. The chain has TRBV7-2 and TRBJ2-1; TRBD2 matches at 10 bases. There are 15 residues in the CDR3. Per germline, CDR1 SGHTA and CDR2 FQGNSA. After removal of 1 base from V and 10 bases from J, the junction contained 7 bases not matched to a gene. The CDR3 nucleotides are TGTGCCAGCAGCTTAGTTGTTACTAGCGGGAACGAGCAGTTCTTC. Its protein is CASSLVVTSGNEQFF.

V and J are TRBV19 and TRBJ2-5, with D tentatively TRBD2 (6 bases). Trimming cost V 7 bases and J 5 bases, with 17 bases left between them. Per the germline V gene, CDR1 is LNHDA and CDR2 is SQIVND (reference sequence). The CDR3 has 14 amino acids. DNA for the CDR3: TGTGCCAGTAAGGGATCGGGAGCGAAGGAGACCCAGTACTTC. The encoded protein is CASKGSGAKETQYF.

The chain is built from TRBV29-1 and TRBJ2-1; TRBD2 aligns across 9 bases. V gave up 4 bases and J gave up 6 bases; unmatched junction bases: 7. In germline, CDR1 is SQVTM, CDR2 ANQGSEA. The CDR3 is 14 residues long. The chain's CDR3 is CSVGRAGGINEQFF. In DNA form, the CDR3 reads TGCAGCGTTGGGAGAGCGGGAGGAATCAATGAGCAGTTCTTC.

The V and J genes are TRBV18 and TRBJ2-7; tentative D call: TRBD1 (6 bases). The CDR3 runs 16 residues. CDR1 is KGHSH and CDR2 is LQKENI in the germline V gene. Trimming took off 3 bases at V and 2 bases at J, with 17 bases between the two ends. CDR3 bases: TGTGCCAGCTCACCGAGCAACAGGGATCTTCCCTACGAGCAGTACTTC. This encodes CASSPSNRDLPYEQYF.

This clone was counted between two and nine times. The CDR3 does not close with the conserved phenylalanine or tryptophan, likely indicating a read error. The DNA is left out, because the CDR3 cannot be placed on it with certainty; the CDR3 is given as TCRdb lists it. The chain links TRBV7-4 to TRBJ2-7; TRBD2 was called by the table and not checked on the DNA. Termini included, the CDR3 measures 10 amino acids. The germline gives CDR1 SGHVT, CDR2 SQSDAQ. CDR3 amino acids: CASSLASGRP.

This clone was detected a few times. V gene TRBV28 combines with J gene TRBJ2-1, with 10 positions matching TRBD2. CDR1 is MDHEN and CDR2 is SYDVKM in the germline V gene. V shed 9 bases and J 7 bases; nucleotides not matched to a gene: 9. The CDR3 extends over 14 amino acids. CDR3 nucleotide sequence: TGTGCCAGTCTAGCGGGGGCCTTAGGGAATGAGCAGTTCTTC. This sequence encodes CASLAGALGNEQFF.

This sequence joins TRBV18 and TRBJ1-5; 12 positions match TRBD1. After removal of 9 bases from V and 5 bases from J, the junction contained 8 bases not matched to a gene. This CDR3 is 15 amino acids long. From germline, CDR1 is KGHSH and CDR2 LQKENI. CDR3 DNA sequence: TGTGCCAGTTCAAGGGACAGGGGGCCTGATCAGCCCCAGCATTTT. Amino acids: CASSRDRGPDQPQHF.

The V call is TRBV2, the J call TRBJ2-2; 12 bases fit TRBD2. The CDR3 is made up of 15 amino acids. In germline, CDR1 is SNHLY, CDR2 FYNNEI. The V gene end was trimmed by 6 bases and the J gene end by 7 bases; junction bases not matched to a gene: 6. In DNA form, the CDR3 reads TGTGCCAGCAGGCTGGGACTAGCGGGCATCGGGGAGCTGTTTTTT. The encoded protein is CASRLGLAGIGELFF.

This chain connects TRBV9 to TRBJ1-4; weak D call: TRBD1 (6 bases). Germline V lookup: CDR1 SGDLS, CDR2 YYNGEE. Trimming shortened V by 4 bases and J by 7 bases, and 11 bases separated the two germline ends. The CDR3 contains 13 residues. The chain's CDR3 is CASSQGRGEKLFF. In nucleotides, the CDR3 is TGTGCCAGCAGCCAGGGGAGAGGTGAAAAACTGTTTTTT.